This T cell receptor beta chain was observed in a study of CD8+ T cells in alopecia areata. The CDR3 is 14 residues long. Trimming took 4 bases from V and 7 from J, leaving 16 bases between them. Per the germline V gene, CDR1 is SQVTM and CDR2 is ANQGSEA. Following extraction, RNA underwent reverse transcription to cDNA, which served as the sequencing template. Sequencing was performed with immunoSEQ multiplex PCR; in TCRdb, only in-frame clones are kept and a portion is missing. The sample records some 150,000 clones, around 50% being singletons. The rearrangement links TRBV29-1 to TRBJ1-4; possible D gene TRBD1, 6 bases. This TCR derives from a human donor with alopecia areata. The material sequenced was CD8+ T cells sorted from blood, taken at week 0. The CDR3 spells CSVGGAERAEKLFF. The CDR3 DNA reads TGCAGCGTTGGGGGGGCAGAAAGGGCTGAAAAACTGTTTTTT.